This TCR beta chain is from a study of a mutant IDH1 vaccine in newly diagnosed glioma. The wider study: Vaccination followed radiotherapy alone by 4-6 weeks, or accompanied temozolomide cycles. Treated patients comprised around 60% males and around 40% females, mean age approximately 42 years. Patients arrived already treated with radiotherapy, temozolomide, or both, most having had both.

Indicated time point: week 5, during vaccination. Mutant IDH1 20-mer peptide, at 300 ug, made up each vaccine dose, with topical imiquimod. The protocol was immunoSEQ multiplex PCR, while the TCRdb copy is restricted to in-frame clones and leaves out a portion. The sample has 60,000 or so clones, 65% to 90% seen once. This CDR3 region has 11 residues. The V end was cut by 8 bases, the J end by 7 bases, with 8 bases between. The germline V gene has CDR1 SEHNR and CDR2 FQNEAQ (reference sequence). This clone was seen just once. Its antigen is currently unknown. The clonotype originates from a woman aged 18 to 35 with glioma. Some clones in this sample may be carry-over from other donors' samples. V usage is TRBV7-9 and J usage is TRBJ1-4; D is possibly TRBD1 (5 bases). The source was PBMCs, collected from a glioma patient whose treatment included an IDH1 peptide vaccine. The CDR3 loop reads CASSGGEKLFF. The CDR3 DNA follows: TGTGCCAGCTCGGGGGGTGAAAAACTGTTTTTT.